The 17 T cell receptor beta chains below all came from one sample that was sequenced in a study of T-cell reconstitution after alpha-beta-depleted transplantation in children. During its preparation, the TCRbeta library received unique molecular identifiers. MiXCR, run by TCRdb on the PCR reads, gives a single entry per CDR3 protein. The sample carries 780,000 or so distinct CDR3 sequences, about 15% recorded once. The source was PBMCs, mostly from graft donor cells, collected 360 days after TCRalphabeta/CD19-depleted stem cell transplant. Source of these receptors: a male patient aged 5 to 17 who had a stem cell transplant for acute lymphoblastic leukemia, so the T cells may come from the graft donor.

V and J are TRBV28 and TRBJ2-7; a weak D match, TRBD2 (6 bases). The V gene's germline CDR1 is MDHEN and CDR2 SYDVKM. The V end was cut by 1 base, the J end by 4 bases, with 14 bases between. The CDR3 has 15 residues. Here the CDR3 reads CASSLSLGRGYEQYF. The CDR3 DNA reads as TGTGCCAGCAGTTTATCACTGGGGCGGGGTTACGAGCAGTACTTC.

This clonotype was observed once. This chain uses TRBV2 with TRBJ2-4; 8 bases are a match to TRBD1. This CDR3 is built from 16 residues. V shed 5 bases, J shed 6 bases, and the junction held 12 bases outside the gene matches. Germline V gives CDR1 SNHLY, CDR2 FYNNEI. The chain's CDR3 is CASSRSWTGFRNIQYF. For the CDR3, the DNA is TGTGCCAGCAGTCGCTCTTGGACAGGGTTCCGAAACATTCAGTACTTC.

This clonotype was recorded at least ten times. The J gene is TRBJ2-2, the V gene TRBV5-1, with TRBD1 matching 9 bases. The CDR3 is made up of 16 amino acids. Germline V lookup: CDR1 SGHRS, CDR2 YFSETQ. V lost 5 bases to trimming and J lost 4 bases; unmatched junction nucleotides: 9. The CDR3 here is CASRAEGDRATGELFF. CDR3 coding DNA: TGCGCCAGCAGGGCCGAGGGGGACAGGGCCACCGGGGAGCTGTTTTTT.

This clonotype has more than one count but fewer than ten. This chain uses TRBV4-1 with TRBJ2-7, with TRBD1 matching 9 bases. This CDR3 spans 17 amino acids. Trimming took 5 bases from V and 4 from J; bases not matched to a gene: 15. Germline assignment: CDR1 MGHRA and CDR2 YSYEKL. Written as DNA, the CDR3 is TGCGCCAGCAGCTTCGGGGGAACTGGGACAGGGAGATACGAGCAGTACTTC. It codes for CASSFGGTGTGRYEQYF.

This clonotype occurred a few times. The chain carries TRBV5-1 and TRBJ2-7, with 9 bases lining up with TRBD1. This CDR3 is built from 16 residues. V was pared by 2 bases and J by 6 bases, with 12 bases of the junction left unmatched. The V gene's germline CDR1 is SGHRS and CDR2 YFSETQ. For the CDR3, the DNA is TGCGCCAGCAGCTTCGTCGCCGGGACAGGGACCCTCGAGCAGTACTTC. Translating it yields CASSFVAGTGTLEQYF.

This clonotype was observed a few times. The rearrangement links TRBV6-5 to TRBJ2-3; D unresolved. The V end lost 5 bases, the J end lost 10 bases, and 16 bases lay between the germline ends. Germline values: CDR1 MNHEY, CDR2 SVGAGI. The CDR3 sequence is 13 residues long. The CDR3, as DNA: TGTGCCAGCAGTACTCTGGTCATGGTTCCGCAGTATTTT. This gives the protein CASSTLVMVPQYF.

In its sample, this clonotype was seen a few times. The rearrangement uses TRBV12-3 or TRBV12-4 and TRBJ2-5; no clear D. V was trimmed by 6 bases and J by 7 bases, leaving 18 bases between them. CDR3 length equals 14 residues. The CDR3 protein is CASRGFEPVGTQYF. For the CDR3, the DNA is TGTGCCAGCAGGGGGTTTGAGCCCGTTGGGACCCAGTACTTC.

In this sample, this clonotype turned up many times. In nucleotides, the CDR3 is TGCGCCAGCAGCTCCTGGGCTAGGGCAGGGCATGAGCAGTTCTTC. It specifies CASSSWARAGHEQFF. The gene calls are TRBV5-1 and TRBJ2-1, with a tentative D call TRBD1 (5 bases). This CDR3 spans 15 amino acids. Trimming removed 3 bases at V and 8 bases at J, with 18 bases between. From germline, CDR1 is SGHRS and CDR2 YFSETQ. Variable domain in full (rest from reference TRBV5-1 and TRBJ2-1): KAGVTQTPRYLIKTRGQQVTLSCSPISGHRSVSWYQQTPGQGLQFLFEYFSETQRNKGNFPGRFSGRQFSNSRSEMNVSTLELGDSALYLCASSSWARAGHEQFFGPGTRLTVL.

Ten or more counts support this clonotype. The chain recombines TRBV20-1 with TRBJ2-3; the D gene is possibly TRBD2 (6 bases). CDR3 size: 11 residues. CDR1 DFQATT and CDR2 SNEGSKA come from the germline V gene (reference sequence). The CDR3 nucleotides are TGCATGCGACGGGGGAGGGATACGCAGTATTTT. Protein sequence: CMRRGRDTQYF.

This clonotype was seen a handful of times. This chain connects TRBV7-6 to TRBJ2-7; 10 nucleotides agree with TRBD2. This CDR3 contains 14 residues. V was clipped by 5 bases and J by 9 bases; unmatched bases: 10. Looked up from germline, CDR1 is SGHVS and CDR2 is FNYEAQ. CDR3 bases: TGTGCCAGCAGCACTTCAGCGGGAGGGATGGTGCAGTACTTC. Amino acids: CASSTSAGGMVQYF.

There are a few counts of this clonotype. This chain joins TRBV5-5 and TRBJ2-7, with TRBD1 matching 12 bases. V lost 2 bases to trimming and J lost 4 bases; unmatched junction nucleotides: 4. The CDR3 extends over 15 amino acids. CDR1 and CDR2 from the germline V gene are SGHKS and YYEKEE (reference sequence). DNA for the CDR3: TGTGCCAGCAGCTTCCGGGACAGGGGGCGATACGAGCAGTACTTC. As protein: CASSFRDRGRYEQYF.

V and J are TRBV5-1 and TRBJ2-1, with 7 bases matching TRBD2. CDR1 is SGHRS, CDR2 YFSETQ, per germline. V lost 0 bases and J lost 5; bases outside the gene matches: 5. There are 15 residues in the CDR3. CDR3 sequence reads: CASSLVGTNHNEQFF. The DNA for the CDR3 is TGCGCCAGCAGCTTGGTCGGGACTAACCACAATGAGCAGTTCTTC. Full variable domain (missing parts from reference TRBV5-1 and TRBJ2-1): KAGVTQTPRYLIKTRGQQVTLSCSPISGHRSVSWYQQTPGQGLQFLFEYFSETQRNKGNFPGRFSGRQFSNSRSEMNVSTLELGDSALYLCASSLVGTNHNEQFFGPGTRLTVL.

This clonotype was observed a few times. The CDR3 coding sequence is TGTGCCAGCAGCTTTGGGCTGGACGAGCAGTACTTC. This encodes CASSFGLDEQYF. This rearrangement joins TRBV7-9 to TRBJ2-7; the D is unclear. V shed 3 bases and J shed 5 bases, with 8 bases lying between them. The CDR3 runs to 12 residues. Germline values: CDR1 SEHNR, CDR2 FQNEAQ (reference sequence).

In this sample, this clonotype turned up a few times. The V gene is TRBV20-1, the J gene TRBJ1-2, with TRBD1 matching 9 bases. The CDR3 loop spans 16 amino acids. The junction had 12 bases not matched to a gene; V was cut back by 5 bases and J by 2 bases. CDR1 is DFQATT, CDR2 SNEGSKA, per germline (reference sequence). CDR3 sequence (DNA): TGCAGTGCTCCACTCTCGCACAGGGGGCGAAACTATGGCTACACCTTC. Protein sequence: CSAPLSHRGRNYGYTF.

This clonotype was detected a few times. The chain is built from TRBV6-1 and TRBJ1-5, with D possibly matching TRBD1 (5 bases). The CDR3 has 16 residues. V was trimmed by 1 base and J by 3 bases, leaving 13 bases between them. The germline V gene encodes CDR1 MNHNS and CDR2 SASEGT. The CDR3 DNA sequence: TGTGCCAGCAGTGAAGGAGGGGTCGATCACAATCAGCCCCAGCATTTT. Protein: CASSEGGVDHNQPQHF.

With respect to this clonotype: One junction end does not reproduce the germline sequence, and a read error may be involved. V is TRBV20-1 and J is TRBJ1-2, with TRBD1 identical over 7 bases. This CDR3 spans 10 amino acids. Germline CDR1 and CDR2: DFQATT and SNEGSKA (reference sequence). The CDR3 reads CQGVNYGYTF. As DNA, the CDR3 is TGTCAGGGGGTTAACTATGGCTACACCTTC.

In this sample, this clonotype turned up a few times. The chain carries TRBV3-1 and TRBJ2-2; D perhaps matches TRBD2 (5 bases). The CDR3 loop spans 18 amino acids. The germline CDR1 and CDR2 sequences are LGHDT and YNNKEL (reference sequence). V was trimmed by 1 base and J by 3 bases, leaving 18 bases between them. CDR3 sequence (DNA): TGTGCCAGCAGCCAAGGACCGTGGAGTCGAGGGTACACCGGGGAGCTGTTTTTT. As protein: CASSQGPWSRGYTGELFF.